The T cell receptor (beta chain) under discussion was sequenced for a study of shared clonotypes between healthy human individuals. It was CD45RO-negative cells, positively selected for CCR7, that made up naive CD8 cells, with terminally differentiated effector memory CD45RA+ cells excluded. Concerning this clone itself: The sample carries other DNA sequences with the same CDR3.

The CDR3 covers 15 residues. Deletions cut 6 bases from V and 0 bases from J, with 12 bases between. The germline V gene encodes CDR1 LNHDA and CDR2 SQIVND (reference sequence). The protocol was immunoSEQ multiplex PCR, while the TCRdb copy is restricted to in-frame clones and leaves out a portion. The sample yields about 2.1 million clones, 80% to 95% seen once. The TCR originated in a man younger than 35 in good health. Some clones in this sample may be carry-over from other donors' samples. The V gene is TRBV19, the J gene TRBJ1-5, with D unclear. The sample taken for sequencing was naive CD8+ T cells from PBMCs. CDR3 coding DNA: TGTGCCAGTAGCTCCATGGGTTATAGCAATCAGCCCCAGCATTTT. This codes for CASSSMGYSNQPQHF.